Below are 6 T cell receptor beta chains sequenced from a single sample in a study of cytomegalovirus exposure and HLA in healthy donors. PCR primers comprised 60 Vbeta and 13 Jbeta primers. TCRdb's copy holds only in-frame clones and misses some; the assay was immunoSEQ multiplex PCR. The sample consists of fewer than 200,000 clones, more than 70% of them appearing once. Specimen: PBMCs. These receptors all come from a male donor in good health and CMV-seronegative.

This clone was found once. The chain uses TRBV19 and TRBJ2-1; TRBD2 aligns across 7 bases. The CDR3 runs to 15 residues. Germline trimming cut 1 base from V and 6 bases from J; bases unmatched to any gene: 6. Germline V lookup: CDR1 LNHDA, CDR2 SQIVND (reference sequence). CDR3 sequence reads: CASSIAGGTLNEQFF. DNA of the CDR3: TGTGCCAGTAGTATAGCGGGAGGAACCCTCAATGAGCAGTTCTTC.

CDR3 sequence reads: CASSPYSGYEQYF. Written as DNA, the CDR3 is TGCGCCAGCAGCCCCTATAGCGGTTACGAGCAGTACTTC. This chain connects TRBV4-3 to TRBJ2-7; the D gene is possibly TRBD2 (6 bases). Germline loops: CDR1 LGHNA, CDR2 YSLEER. Deletions cut 4 bases from V and 4 bases from J, with 11 bases between. The length of the CDR3 is 13 residues.

The chain combines TRBV7-3 with TRBJ2-1, with TRBD2 matching 9 bases. The V and J ends lost 5 bases and 9 bases, in that order; junction bases with no gene match: 17. The CDR3 totals 17 residues. Germline values: CDR1 SGHTA, CDR2 FQGTGA. For the CDR3, the DNA is TGTGCCAGCAGCCACAACGCCGGGGCAGGGCGGGAGGGTGAGCAGTTCTTC. It yields the protein CASSHNAGAGREGEQFF.

The rearrangement joins TRBV27 to TRBJ1-5; D is undetermined. CDR1 MNHEY and CDR2 SMNVEV come from the germline V gene (reference sequence). This CDR3 is 13 amino acids long. Trimming left V 0 bases short and J 7 bases short, with 7 bases between. Here the CDR3 DNA reads TGTGCCAGCAGTTTATCGGGCATCCAGCCCCAGCATTTT. This translates into CASSLSGIQPQHF.

The chain joins TRBV5-6 to TRBJ1-5; D remains ambiguous. Germline loops: CDR1 SGHDT, CDR2 YYEEEE. Trimming pared 4 bases from V and 0 bases from J, leaving 11 bases between. The CDR3 contains 15 residues. This chain's CDR3 is CASSPGLYSNQPQHF. CDR3 coding DNA: TGTGCCAGCAGCCCTGGGCTATATAGCAATCAGCCCCAGCATTTT.

The chain uses TRBV11-2 and TRBJ2-5; D is ambiguous. TRBJ2-7 matches the DNA end more closely, so the J call is doubtful. Germline CDR1 SGHAT, CDR2 FQNNGV. The CDR3 covers 11 residues. CDR3 nucleotides: TGTGCCAGCAGCTTAACTTACGAGCAGTACTTC. Amino acid sequence: CASSLTYEQYF.